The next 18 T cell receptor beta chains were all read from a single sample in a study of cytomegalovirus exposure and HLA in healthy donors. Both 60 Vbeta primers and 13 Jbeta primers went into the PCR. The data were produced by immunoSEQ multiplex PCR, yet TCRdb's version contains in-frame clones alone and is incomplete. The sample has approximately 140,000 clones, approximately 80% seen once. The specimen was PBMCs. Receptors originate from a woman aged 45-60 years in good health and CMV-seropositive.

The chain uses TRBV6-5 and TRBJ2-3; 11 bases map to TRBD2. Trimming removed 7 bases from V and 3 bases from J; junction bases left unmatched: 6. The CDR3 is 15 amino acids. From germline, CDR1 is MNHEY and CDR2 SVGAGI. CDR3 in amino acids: CASTTSGGWTDTQYF. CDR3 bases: TGTGCCAGCACCACTAGCGGGGGCTGGACAGATACGCAGTATTTT.

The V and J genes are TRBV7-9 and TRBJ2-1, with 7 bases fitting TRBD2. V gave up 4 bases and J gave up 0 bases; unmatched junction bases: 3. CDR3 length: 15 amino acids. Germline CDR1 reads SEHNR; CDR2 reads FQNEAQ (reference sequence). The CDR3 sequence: CASSSGGSSYNEQFF. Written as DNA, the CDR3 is TGTGCCAGCAGCTCCGGGGGGTCCTCCTACAATGAGCAGTTCTTC.

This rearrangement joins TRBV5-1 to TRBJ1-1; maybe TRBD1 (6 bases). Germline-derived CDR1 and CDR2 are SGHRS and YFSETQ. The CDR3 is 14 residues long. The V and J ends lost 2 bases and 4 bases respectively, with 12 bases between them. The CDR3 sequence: CASSFGQRGTEAFF. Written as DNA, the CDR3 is TGCGCCAGCAGCTTTGGACAGCGTGGCACTGAAGCTTTCTTT.

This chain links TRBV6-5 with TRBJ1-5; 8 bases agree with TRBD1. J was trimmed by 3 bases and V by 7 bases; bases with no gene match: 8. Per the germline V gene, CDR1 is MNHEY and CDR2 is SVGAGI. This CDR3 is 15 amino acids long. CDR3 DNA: TGTGCCAGCACCGCCGGGACAGGTGCCAATCAGCCCCAGCATTTT. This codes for CASTAGTGANQPQHF.

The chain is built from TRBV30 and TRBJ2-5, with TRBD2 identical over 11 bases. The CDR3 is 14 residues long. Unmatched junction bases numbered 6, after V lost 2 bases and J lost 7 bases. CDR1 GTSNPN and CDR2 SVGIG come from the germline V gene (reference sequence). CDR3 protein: CAWSPTSGAGTQYF. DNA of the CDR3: TGTGCCTGGAGTCCGACTAGCGGGGCCGGGACCCAGTACTTC. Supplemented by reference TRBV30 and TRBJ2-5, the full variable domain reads SQTIHQWPATLVQPVGSPLSLECTVEGTSNPNLYWYRQAAGRGLQLLFYSVGIGQISSEVPQNLSASRPQDRQFILSSKKLLLSDSGFYLCAWSPTSGAGTQYFGPGTRLLVL.

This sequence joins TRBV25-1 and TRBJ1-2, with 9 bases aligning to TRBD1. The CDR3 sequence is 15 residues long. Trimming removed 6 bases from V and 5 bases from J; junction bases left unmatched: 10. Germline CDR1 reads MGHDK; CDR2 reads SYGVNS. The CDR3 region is CASRSDRGVTYGYTF. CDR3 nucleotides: TGTGCCAGCAGGTCGGACAGGGGAGTTACGTATGGCTACACCTTC.

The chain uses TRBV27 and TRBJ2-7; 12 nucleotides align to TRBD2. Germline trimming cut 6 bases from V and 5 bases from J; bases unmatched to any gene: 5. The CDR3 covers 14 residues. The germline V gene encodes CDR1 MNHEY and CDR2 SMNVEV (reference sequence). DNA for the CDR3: TGTGCCAGCAGGACGGGACTAGCGGGCGACGAGCAGTACTTC. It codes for CASRTGLAGDEQYF.

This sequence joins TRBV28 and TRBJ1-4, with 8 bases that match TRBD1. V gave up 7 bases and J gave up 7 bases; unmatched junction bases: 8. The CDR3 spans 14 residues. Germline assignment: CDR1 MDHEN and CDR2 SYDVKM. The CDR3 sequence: CASTSQGEGEKLFF. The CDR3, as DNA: TGTGCCAGCACTTCACAGGGGGAAGGTGAAAAACTGTTTTTT.

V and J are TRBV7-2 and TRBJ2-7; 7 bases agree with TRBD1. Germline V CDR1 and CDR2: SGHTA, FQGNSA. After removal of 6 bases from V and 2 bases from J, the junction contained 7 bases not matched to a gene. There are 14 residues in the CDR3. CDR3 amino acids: CASSFDRVTYEQYF. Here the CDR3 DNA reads TGTGCCAGCAGTTTCGACAGGGTCACCTACGAGCAGTACTTC.

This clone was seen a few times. DNA for the CDR3: TGCGCCACCACGGCCGGGTCTAATGAAAAACTGTTTTTT. Translation: CATTAGSNEKLFF. This chain links TRBV10-1 with TRBJ1-4; no definite D call. Germline V gene sequence: CDR1 WNHNN, CDR2 SYGVQD (reference sequence). V was shortened by 10 bases and J by 3 bases, with 12 bases between the two germline ends. The CDR3 consists of 13 residues.

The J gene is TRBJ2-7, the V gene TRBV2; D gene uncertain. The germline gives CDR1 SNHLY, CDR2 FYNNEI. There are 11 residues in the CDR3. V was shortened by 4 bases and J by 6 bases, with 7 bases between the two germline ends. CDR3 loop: CASSGAREQYF. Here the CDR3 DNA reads TGTGCCAGCAGTGGGGCCCGCGAGCAGTACTTC.

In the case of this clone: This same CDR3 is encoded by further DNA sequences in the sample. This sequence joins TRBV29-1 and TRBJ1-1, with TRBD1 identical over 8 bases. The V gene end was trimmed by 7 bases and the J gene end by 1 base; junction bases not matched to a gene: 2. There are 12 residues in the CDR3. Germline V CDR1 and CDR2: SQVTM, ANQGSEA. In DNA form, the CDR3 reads TGCAGCGGGACAGGGCCGAACACTGAAGCTTTCTTT. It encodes CSGTGPNTEAFF. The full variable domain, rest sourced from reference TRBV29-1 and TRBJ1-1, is SAVISQKPSRDICQRGTSLTIQCQVDSQVTMMFWYRQQPGQSLTLIATANQGSEATYESGFVIDKFPISRPNLTFSTLTVSNMSPEDSSIYLCSGTGPNTEAFFGQGTRLTVV.

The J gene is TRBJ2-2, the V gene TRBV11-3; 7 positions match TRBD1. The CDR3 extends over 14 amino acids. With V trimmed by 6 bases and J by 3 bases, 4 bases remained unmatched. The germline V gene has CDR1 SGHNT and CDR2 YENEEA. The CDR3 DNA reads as TGTGCCAGCAGGACCGGGACAGACACCGGGGAGCTGTTTTTT. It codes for CASRTGTDTGELFF.

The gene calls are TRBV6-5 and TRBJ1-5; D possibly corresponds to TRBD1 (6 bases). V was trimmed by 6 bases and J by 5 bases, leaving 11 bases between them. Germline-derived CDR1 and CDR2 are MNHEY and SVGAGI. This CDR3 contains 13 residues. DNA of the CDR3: TGTGCCAGCAGAGACAGGAAGGATCAGCCCCAGCATTTT. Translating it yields CASRDRKDQPQHF.

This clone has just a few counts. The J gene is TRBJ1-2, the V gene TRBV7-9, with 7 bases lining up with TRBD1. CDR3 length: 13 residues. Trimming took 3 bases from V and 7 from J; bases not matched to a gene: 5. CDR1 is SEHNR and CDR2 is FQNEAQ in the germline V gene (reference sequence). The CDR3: CASSFEGAGGYTF. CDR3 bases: TGTGCCAGCAGCTTTGAGGGGGCTGGTGGCTACACCTTC.

The CDR3 region has the DNA TGTGCCAGTAGGACCGGGGGAGGTGAAAAACTGTTTTTT. Its protein is CASRTGGGEKLFF. This chain connects TRBV19 to TRBJ1-4; weak D call: TRBD1 (5 bases). Looked up from germline, CDR1 is LNHDA and CDR2 is SQIVND (reference sequence). V shed 6 bases and J shed 7 bases, with 12 bases lying between them. The CDR3 contains 13 residues.

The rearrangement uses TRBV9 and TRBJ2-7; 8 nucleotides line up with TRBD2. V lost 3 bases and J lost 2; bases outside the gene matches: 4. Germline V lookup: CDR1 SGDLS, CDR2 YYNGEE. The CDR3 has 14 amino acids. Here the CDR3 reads CASSATGGPYEQYF. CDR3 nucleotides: TGTGCCAGCAGCGCCACGGGGGGGCCCTACGAGCAGTACTTC.

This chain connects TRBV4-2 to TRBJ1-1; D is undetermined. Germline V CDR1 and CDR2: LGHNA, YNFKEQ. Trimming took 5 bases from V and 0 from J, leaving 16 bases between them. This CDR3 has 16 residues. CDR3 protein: CASSNAQQGVNTEAFF. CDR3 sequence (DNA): TGTGCCAGCAGCAACGCACAGCAAGGCGTGAACACTGAAGCTTTCTTT.